These 2 T cell receptor beta chains were sequenced from one sample in a study of T cells in Graves' hyperthyroidism and ophthalmopathy. What was amplified from RNA transcripts were TCR beta CDR3 regions. First-round RT-PCR with HTBI primers amplified the TCR CDR3 region. MiXCR, applied by TCRdb to the multiplex PCR reads, yields one record per CDR3 protein. The table shows about 600,000 distinct CDR3 sequences, with 15% to 20% occurring only once. The sample comprised blood. These TCRs come from a middle-aged woman with Graves' ophthalmopathy.

This clonotype was seen ten or more times. J is TRBJ2-5 and V is TRBV27; TRBD2 is a possible D gene (7 bases). Trimming left V 10 bases short and J 5 bases short, with 29 bases between. CDR1 is MNHEY and CDR2 is SMNVEV in the germline V gene (reference sequence). The length of the CDR3 is 17 residues. The CDR3 is CATLAVYGGPRRETQYF. The CDR3 DNA reads as TGTGCCACCCTGGCTGTTTACGGGGGGCCAAGGAGGGAGACCCAGTACTTC.

In this sample, this clonotype turned up many times. V gene TRBV20-1 combines with J gene TRBJ2-7; TRBD1 might be the D (5 bases). Per germline, CDR1 DFQATT and CDR2 SNEGSKA (reference sequence). CDR3 length: 14 residues. V was shortened by 0 bases and J by 5 bases, with 14 bases between the two germline ends. The CDR3 loop reads CSAREGQGGDEQYF. The DNA for the CDR3 is TGCAGTGCTAGAGAAGGGCAGGGTGGGGACGAGCAGTACTTC.